Given below is one T cell receptor beta chain in context. Its antigen remains unidentified. The CDR3 consists of 14 residues. The ends were cut back, 3 bases at V and 4 bases at J, with 12 bases in the middle. Germline V gene data show CDR1 as SGHNT and CDR2 as YENEEA. These data are taken from a study of T cells in localized non-small cell lung cancer. Study-wide findings and caveats: There were a median around 59 of the top 100 tumor clones appearing in adjacent lung. Higher blood T cell density tracked longer overall survival.

Only in-frame clones appear in the TCRdb table, and some are missing; sequencing was by immunoSEQ multiplex PCR. This repertoire shows about 3,000 clones, roughly 20% found once; its top ten account for roughly 25%. This receptor was taken from a woman aged 40 to 75 with stage I lung adenocarcinoma. This sequence joins TRBV11-3 and TRBJ1-1; tentative D call: TRBD1 (5 bases). Sequenced here: lung tumor tissue, sampled before any cancer treatment. This CDR3 reads CASSLAGLGTEAFF. CDR3 in DNA: TGTGCCAGCAGCTTGGCAGGGTTGGGCACTGAAGCTTTCTTT.